A selection of T cell receptor beta chains follows, all from one sample in a study of glioma-infiltrating T cells. Each CDR3 protein gets one entry after TCRdb re-called the multiplex PCR reads with MiXCR. The sample lists more than 350,000 distinct CDR3 sequences; 41% were seen once. Sample: glioma tissue, nonneoplastic brain tissue, or PBMCs (not recorded which). These receptors were collected from a human donor with low-grade glioma or glioblastoma, undergoing nonglioma brain surgery, or in good health (not recorded which). Both conserved end residues are part of each CDR3. Each record gives: clone size, D gene, J gene, V gene, CDR3 DNA, CDR3 protein. A D gene is named only where the DNA matches it firmly. For some rows the clone size is stated as once, few or many, or as a class when expanded; others skip it.

size: .; D: TRBD1; J: TRBJ1-3; V: TRBV18; DNA: TGTGCCAGCTCACCCCGACAGGGGGAAGACACCATATATTTT; CDR3: CASSPRQGEDTIYF
size: few; D: TRBD2; J: TRBJ2-1; V: TRBV20-1; DNA: TGCAGTGCTAGAGGGACTAGCGGGCACGCTGAGCAGTTCTTC; CDR3: CSARGTSGHAEQFF
size: .; D: TRBD1; J: TRBJ2-7; V: TRBV18; DNA: TGTGCCAGCTCACCGTACTCGGACAGGGGGTACGAGCAGTACTTC; CDR3: CASSPYSDRGYEQYF
size: few; D: TRBD2; J: TRBJ2-1; V: TRBV14; DNA: TGTGCCAGCAGCCAAGGTCTGACCCCGGGACTAGGCAATGAGCAGTTCTTC; CDR3: CASSQGLTPGLGNEQFF
size: .; D: .; J: TRBJ1-5; V: TRBV27; DNA: TGTGCCAGCAGTCCGCCCAGGAATCAGCCCCAGCATTTT; CDR3: CASSPPRNQPQHF
size: .; D: .; J: TRBJ1-5; V: TRBV29-1; DNA: TGCAGCGCTCAGGGTGGCAATCAGCCCCAGCATTTT; CDR3: CSAQGGNQPQHF
size: few; D: .; J: TRBJ2-6; V: TRBV28; DNA: TGTGCCAGCAGTTTTAGGGGGGTGGTTGGGGCCAACGTCCTGACTTTC; CDR3: CASSFRGVVGANVLTF
size: few; D: .; J: TRBJ1-5; V: TRBV7-9; DNA: TGTGCCAGCAGCTCTCAGGGTAACAATCAGCCCCAGCATTTT; CDR3: CASSSQGNNQPQHF
size: many; D: TRBD1; J: TRBJ2-7; V: TRBV28; DNA: TGTGCCAGCAGCCTCGGGACAGGGGCTCCCTACGAGCAGTACTTC; CDR3: CASSLGTGAPYEQYF
size: few; D: TRBD1; J: TRBJ2-3; V: TRBV7-3; DNA: TGTGCCAGCAGCTTAGAAGGGACAGGGTACGGGTATACGCAGTATTTT; CDR3: CASSLEGTGYGYTQYF
size: .; D: TRBD2; J: TRBJ2-2; V: TRBV27; DNA: TGTGCCAGCAGTACCCGACTAGCGGGAAGGATTGGCGGGGAGCTGTTTTTT; CDR3: CASSTRLAGRIGGELFF
size: .; D: .; J: TRBJ2-5; V: TRBV15; DNA: TGTGCCACCAGCAATCAGGACAGACAAGAGACCCAGTACTTC; CDR3: CATSNQDRQETQYF
size: .; D: .; J: TRBJ1-1; V: TRBV19; DNA: TGTGCCAGTAGTATTTACACTGAAGCTTTCTTT; CDR3: CASSIYTEAFF
size: .; D: .; J: TRBJ2-4; V: TRBV11-2; DNA: TGTGCCAGCAGCTTAGTTGTTCAAAACATTCAGTACTTC; CDR3: CASSLVVQNIQYF
size: .; D: TRBD2; J: TRBJ2-1; V: TRBV19; DNA: TGTGCCAGTAGGGGACTAGCGGCCCCGACGGCCAATGAGCAGTTCTTC; CDR3: CASRGLAAPTANEQFF
size: .; D: .; J: TRBJ2-5; V: TRBV7-2; DNA: TGTGCCAGCAGCCTTAGCCGGGCGGATCGAAAGGAGACCCAGTACTTC; CDR3: CASSLSRADRKETQYF
size: few; D: .; J: TRBJ2-7; V: TRBV7-6; DNA: TGTGCCAGCAGTCCCAGGACAGTGTCCCACGAGCAGTACTTC; CDR3: CASSPRTVSHEQYF
size: .; D: .; J: TRBJ1-1; V: TRBV6-5; DNA: TGTGCCAGCAATTCGTTGGGTACTGAAGCTTTCTTT; CDR3: CASNSLGTEAFF
size: .; D: .; J: TRBJ2-3; V: TRBV4-1; DNA: TGCGCCAGCAGCCAAGGTCACGCCACAGGTACAGATACGCAGTATTTT; CDR3: CASSQGHATGTDTQYF
size: .; D: .; J: TRBJ2-2; V: TRBV27; DNA: TGTGCCAGCAGGCGACAGAAGACCGGGGAGCTGTTTTTT; CDR3: CASRRQKTGELFF
size: .; D: .; J: TRBJ2-6; V: TRBV27; DNA: TGTGCCAGCAGTTTAATGGCCTCTGGGGCCAACGTCCTGACTTTC; CDR3: CASSLMASGANVLTF
size: many; D: .; J: TRBJ1-1; V: TRBV6-2/TRBV6-3; DNA: TGTGCCAGCGAAGGTCGGCCAATACGGACTGAAGCTTTCTTT; CDR3: CASEGRPIRTEAFF
size: many; D: TRBD2; J: TRBJ2-3; V: TRBV24-1; DNA: TGTGCCACCAGTGACCGGAGCGGGAGGGACAATTTAGATACGCAGTATTTT; CDR3: CATSDRSGRDNLDTQYF
size: .; D: .; J: TRBJ2-2; V: TRBV2; DNA: TGTGCCAGCGCGAACCGCTCAGTCCCCGGGGAGCTGTTTTTT; CDR3: CASANRSVPGELFF
size: .; D: .; J: TRBJ2-3; V: TRBV19; DNA: TGTGCCAGTAGTACACAGACTAGCACAGATACGCAGTATTTT; CDR3: CASSTQTSTDTQYF
size: many; D: TRBD1; J: TRBJ1-6; V: TRBV20-1; DNA: TGCAGTGCTAGAGACCCCGAGGACAGGTTAAGATCACCCCTCCACTTT; CDR3: CSARDPEDRLRSPLHF
size: many; D: .; J: TRBJ1-1; V: TRBV6-1; DNA: TGTGCCAGCGGGACACTGAACACTGAAGCTTTCTTT; CDR3: CASGTLNTEAFF
size: many; D: TRBD1; J: TRBJ1-5; V: TRBV6-1; DNA: TGTGCCAGCAGTCACAGGGGAGGAACGAATCAGCCCCAGCATTTT; CDR3: CASSHRGGTNQPQHF
size: few; D: .; J: TRBJ2-3; V: TRBV27; DNA: TGTGCCAGCAGTTTATACAGGGTTACAGATACGCAGTATTTT; CDR3: CASSLYRVTDTQYF
size: many; D: .; J: TRBJ2-3; V: TRBV7-6; DNA: TGTGCCAGCAGCTTAGTCATACCCGGGACGGTGGGAGATACGCAGTATTTT; CDR3: CASSLVIPGTVGDTQYF
size: many; D: TRBD2; J: TRBJ2-3; V: TRBV6-2/TRBV6-3; DNA: TGTGCCAGCACCCCTCGGGTGGGGGGGGATACGCAGTATTTT; CDR3: CASTPRVGGDTQYF
size: .; D: TRBD1; J: TRBJ1-5; V: TRBV4-1; DNA: TGCGCCAGCAGCCAAGGTCGCGTTGGGACAGCGAGCAATCAGCCCCAGCATTTT; CDR3: CASSQGRVGTASNQPQHF
size: few; D: .; J: TRBJ2-7; V: TRBV16; DNA: TGTGCCAGCAGCCTCGAACCGACCCTCGAGCAGTACTTC; CDR3: CASSLEPTLEQYF
size: .; D: TRBD1; J: TRBJ1-1; V: TRBV28; DNA: TGTGCCAGCAGCCATCCGACAGGGGTTATGAACACTAAAGCTTTCTTT; CDR3: CASSHPTGVMNTKAFF
size: .; D: TRBD1; J: TRBJ2-3; V: TRBV11-2; DNA: TGTGCCAGCAGCCCGCCAGGACAGGGCCGCACAGATACGCAGTATTTT; CDR3: CASSPPGQGRTDTQYF
size: .; D: .; J: TRBJ2-7; V: TRBV18; DNA: TGTGCCAGCTCACCACTAGGCGGACAGAGCCTCTCCTACGAGCAGTACTTC; CDR3: CASSPLGGQSLSYEQYF
size: many; D: .; J: TRBJ2-7; V: TRBV25-1; DNA: TGTGCCAGCAGCGAGGGCTACGAGCAGTACTTC; CDR3: CASSEGYEQYF
size: many; D: TRBD1; J: TRBJ1-1; V: TRBV20-1; DNA: TGCAGTGCTAGAGCCAGGACAGGGATGAATGAAGCTTTCTTT; CDR3: CSARARTGMNEAFF
size: few; D: TRBD2; J: TRBJ2-5; V: TRBV6-1; DNA: TGTGCCAGCACTCCGACTAGCGGGAGCGCAGAGACCCAGTACTTC; CDR3: CASTPTSGSAETQYF
size: many; D: TRBD1; J: TRBJ2-3; V: TRBV28; DNA: TGTGCCAGCAGTTTGTCCGGGACAGGACCCACAGATACGCAGTATTTT; CDR3: CASSLSGTGPTDTQYF
size: once; D: TRBD2; J: TRBJ2-7; V: TRBV6-5; DNA: TGTGCCAGCAGAAGACGACTAGCGGGAACCGACGAGCAGTACTTC; CDR3: CASRRRLAGTDEQYF
size: few; D: .; J: TRBJ2-5; V: TRBV29-1; DNA: TGCAGCGCACGGGACTTAAACGGGACCCAGTACTTC; CDR3: CSARDLNGTQYF
size: .; D: .; J: TRBJ2-7; V: TRBV18; DNA: TGTGCCAGCTCACCACCGGTACAGACCTACGAGCAGTACTTC; CDR3: CASSPPVQTYEQYF
size: many; D: .; J: TRBJ2-7; V: TRBV28; DNA: TGTGCCAGCACCCTCCGGGGGCAGGGCTACGAGCAGTACTTC; CDR3: CASTLRGQGYEQYF
size: .; D: TRBD2; J: TRBJ2-1; V: TRBV28; DNA: TGTGCCAGCAGTTCTTCCCTTACTGACCTCTTAACTAGCGGCTCCTACAATGAGCAGTTCTTC; CDR3: CASSSSLTDLLTSGSYNEQFF
size: .; D: .; J: TRBJ2-2; V: TRBV20-1; DNA: TGCAGTGCCAGGGACTCTCTCCCCGGGGAGCTGTTTTTT; CDR3: CSARDSLPGELFF
size: once; D: .; J: TRBJ1-1; V: TRBV20-1; DNA: TGCAGTGATGATCCCCAGACGTTGGGCACTGAAGCTTTCTTT; CDR3: CSDDPQTLGTEAFF
size: few; D: .; J: TRBJ2-5; V: TRBV4-1; DNA: TGCGCCAGCAGCCAAGACTTTGACAGCCAAGAGACCCAGTACTTC; CDR3: CASSQDFDSQETQYF
size: few; D: .; J: TRBJ1-3; V: TRBV6-1; DNA: TGTGCCAGTCGGAGGACGCCCTCCGACACCATATATTTT; CDR3: CASRRTPSDTIYF
size: .; D: TRBD1; J: TRBJ1-2; V: TRBV7-2; DNA: TGTGCCAGCAGCTTAGTGGAAGGGGGCATTGGCTACACCTTC; CDR3: CASSLVEGGIGYTF
size: many; D: TRBD2; J: TRBJ2-1; V: TRBV7-2; DNA: TGTGCCAGCAGTTTAGCGGGGAGCTCCTACAATGAGCAGTTCTTC; CDR3: CASSLAGSSYNEQFF
size: .; D: TRBD1; J: TRBJ2-1; V: TRBV28; DNA: TGTGCCAGAACCGTCACAGGGACAGCCTCCTACAATGAGCAGTTCTTC; CDR3: CARTVTGTASYNEQFF
size: .; D: .; J: TRBJ2-7; V: TRBV4-2; DNA: TGTGCCAGCAGCCAACTCTACAACCCAAGCAACCCCTACGAGCAGTACTTC; CDR3: CASSQLYNPSNPYEQYF
size: .; D: .; J: TRBJ1-1; V: TRBV6-1; DNA: TGTGCCAGCTCTCAAGTTCCAGGGACTGAAGCTTTCTTT; CDR3: CASSQVPGTEAFF
size: many; D: .; J: TRBJ1-6; V: TRBV20-1; DNA: TGCAGTGCTAGACCTCGGGACGGAGATTCACCCCTCCACTTT; CDR3: CSARPRDGDSPLHF
size: .; D: .; J: TRBJ1-1; V: TRBV6-1; DNA: TGTGCCAGCAGTCCGAGCCGGCGGGTGAACACTGAAGCTTTCTTT; CDR3: CASSPSRRVNTEAFF
size: many; D: .; J: TRBJ1-5; V: TRBV28; DNA: TGTGCCAGCAGTTTAGGCCAGTGGAAGAGCAATCAGCCCCAGCATTTT; CDR3: CASSLGQWKSNQPQHF